The 32 T cell receptor beta chains listed next were all sequenced from one sample in a study of T cells in women clearing cervical HPV infection. Repertoires were generated with immunoSEQ multiplex PCR, while TCRdb's copy carries only in-frame clones and drops some. This specimen shows roughly 22,000 clones; the ten leading clones hold more than 10%. The sequencing input was blood buffy coat. The receptors derive from a woman between 18 and 70 years old with a cervical HPV16 infection that either progressed to CIN3+ or cleared (not recorded which).

A word on this clone: The missing CDR3 end, 3 residues past where the read stops, is filled in from the germline J gene. The V call is TRBV28, the J call TRBJ1-2; TRBD1 matches 7 bases. Germline CDR1 and CDR2: MDHEN and SYDVKM. The CDR3 spans 16 residues. The covered CDR3 bases are TGTGCCAGCAGCCCCACAGGGGCCCCCCTTTCGGGAGGC. Amino acids: CASSPTGAPLSGG. The CDR3 as a whole reads CASSPTGAPLSGGYTF.

For this clone: The read falls 3 residues short of the CDR3 end, and the missing part is taken from the germline J gene. The V and J genes are TRBV12-3 or TRBV12-4 and TRBJ1-6, with D perhaps matching TRBD1 (5 bases). The CDR3 extends over 13 amino acids. The V end was cut by 5 bases, the J end by 4 bases, with 6 bases between. The sequenced CDR3 bases are TGTGCCAGCAGTCAGGGATATAATTCACCC. This translates into CASSQGYNSP. From start to end, the CDR3 is CASSQGYNSPLHF.

Comment on this clone: The sequenced fragment ends 3 residues before the CDR3 boundary, so the rest is inferred from the germline J gene. This rearrangement joins TRBV18 to TRBJ1-2, with D possibly matching TRBD1 (5 bases). There are 13 residues in the CDR3. CDR1 KGHSH and CDR2 LQKENI come from the germline V gene. The CDR3 protein is CASSSSGPDTYTF. Incomplete CDR3 DNA: TGTGCCAGCTCATCTTCAGGGCCAGATACC.

As for this clone: The read comes to an end 3 residues before the CDR3 does, leaving the germline J gene to fill in the end. The rearrangement links TRBV7-9 to TRBJ2-1, with 12 bases matching TRBD2. V lost 6 bases, J lost 8 bases, and 5 bases stayed unmatched. The CDR3 contains 14 residues. The germline CDR1 and CDR2 sequences are SEHNR and FQNEAQ (reference sequence). The CDR3 protein is CASSPSGGDDEQFF. CDR3 DNA, as far as it was read: TGTGCCAGCAGTCCTAGCGGGGGGGACGATGAG.

As for this clone: Sequencing ends 3 residues short of the CDR3 end; the germline J gene provides the rest. This chain connects TRBV29-1 to TRBJ2-1; 8 bases align to TRBD1. This CDR3 contains 13 residues. The V and J ends lost 6 bases and 6 bases, in that order; junction bases with no gene match: 7. Germline V CDR1 and CDR2: SQVTM, ANQGSEA. Here the CDR3 reads CSVYGQGFNEQFF. The sequenced part of the CDR3 DNA is TGCAGCGTATACGGACAGGGCTTCAATGAG.

About this clone: The DNA ends 3 residues before the CDR3 does, and the rest of the CDR3 is filled in from the germline J gene. The V gene is TRBV14, the J gene TRBJ2-4, with D possibly matching TRBD1 (6 bases). CDR3 length: 13 residues. The germline V gene encodes CDR1 SGHDN and CDR2 FVKESK. The DNA read from the CDR3 is TGTGCCAGCAGCCAACGACAGGTCTATGGT. It is translated as CASSQRQVYG. The full CDR3 is CASSQRQVYGQYF.

Considering frequency, this clone is medium-sized (0.01 to 0.1%). The CDR3 goes on 3 residues after the read ends, and that part is filled in from the germline J gene. This sequence joins TRBV18 and TRBJ2-7; 8 positions agree with TRBD1. Trimming cost V 2 bases and J 0 bases; bases outside gene matches: 3. Germline V gene data show CDR1 as KGHSH and CDR2 as LQKENI. The CDR3 contains 15 residues. The CDR3 bases that were read are TGTGCCAGCTCACCAGCGGGACAGGTCTCCTACGAG. Translation gives CASSPAGQVSYE. The entire CDR3 protein is CASSPAGQVSYEQYF.

For this clone: The CDR3 end lies 3 residues beyond the end of the read and is filled in from the germline J gene. J is TRBJ2-7 and V is TRBV23-1; tentative D call: TRBD2 (6 bases). TRBV23-1 is recorded as an ORF, its role being uncertain. The V end lost 0 bases, the J end lost 5 bases, and 17 bases lay between the germline ends. The CDR3 extends over 16 amino acids. The CDR3 reads CASSQSMPGRSHEQYF. CDR3 DNA, as far as it was read: TGCGCCAGCAGTCAATCGATGCCAGGGAGGAGCCACGAG.

CDR3 in amino acids: CASSGRLNTEAFF. The sequenced CDR3 bases are TGTGCCAGCAGTGGCAGGTTGAACACTGAA. The rearrangement links TRBV6-1 to TRBJ1-1; D gene uncertain. The sequenced fragment ends 3 residues before the CDR3 boundary, so the rest is inferred from the germline J gene. Germline CDR1 MNHNS, CDR2 SASEGT. The CDR3 has 13 amino acids. Trimming took off 4 bases at V and 0 bases at J, with 6 bases between the two ends.

On this clone: The CDR3 end lies 3 residues beyond the end of the read and is filled in from the germline J gene. The J gene is TRBJ1-3, the V gene TRBV7-9; D is unresolved. Germline CDR1 is SEHNR and CDR2 is FQNEAQ (reference sequence). The CDR3 loop spans 12 amino acids. Deletions cut 3 bases from V and 3 bases from J, with 3 bases between. CDR3 bases read: TGTGCCAGCAGCTTGTATGGAAACACC. It encodes CASSLYGNT. The whole CDR3 sequence reads CASSLYGNTIYF. The complete variable domain, with remaining parts taken from reference TRBV7-9 and TRBJ1-3, reads DTGVSQNPRHKITKRGQNVTFRCDPISEHNRLYWYRQTLGQGPEFLTYFQNEAQLEKSRLLSDRFSAERPKGSFSTLEIQRTEQGDSAMYLCASSLYGNTIYFGEGSWLTVV.

Concerning this clone: The CDR3 extends 3 residues past the end of the read, so its final part is completed from the germline J gene. This chain connects TRBV2 to TRBJ2-3, with 8 bases matching TRBD1. Germline V gene sequence: CDR1 SNHLY, CDR2 FYNNEI. This CDR3 is built from 14 residues. Incomplete CDR3 DNA: TGTGCCAGTTCTTTACAGGGGGGAAATCAGCCG. It translates to CASSLQGGNQP. Given in full, the CDR3 is CASSLQGGNQPQYF.

As to this clone: The CDR3 end lies 3 residues beyond the end of the read and is filled in from the germline J gene. This chain links TRBV5-1 with TRBJ2-2; 7 nucleotides match TRBD1. This CDR3 region has 17 residues. Germline-derived CDR1 and CDR2 are SGHRS and YFSETQ. The CDR3 bases that were read are TGCGCCAGCAGCTTGGAAGGGGGCAGAGGCGGTAATTCACCG. This codes for CASSLEGGRGGNSP. The full CDR3 protein reads CASSLEGGRGGNSPLFF.

Regarding this clone: The sequenced fragment ends 3 residues before the CDR3 boundary, so the rest is inferred from the germline J gene. This chain connects TRBV7-9 to TRBJ1-2, with TRBD1 as a possible D gene (5 bases). This CDR3 comprises 15 residues. Trimming took 4 bases from V and 4 from J, leaving 16 bases between them. CDR1 is SEHNR and CDR2 is FQNEAQ in the germline V gene (reference sequence). The DNA read from the CDR3 is TGTGCCAGCAGCTCCCCGGGACTGGGAGGCTATGGC. Protein product: CASSSPGLGGYG. The CDR3 as a whole reads CASSSPGLGGYGYTF.

The CDR3 bases that were read are TGTGCCAGCAGTGAACAAGCGAATCAGCCC. Translation: CASSEQANQP. The full CDR3 sequence reads CASSEQANQPQHF. The chain couples TRBV6-4 to TRBJ1-5; D remains ambiguous. The read ends 3 residues early relative to the CDR3; the germline J gene fills the gap. Deletions cut 3 bases from V and 4 bases from J, with 7 bases between. The length of the CDR3 is 13 residues. The germline V gene has CDR1 MRHNA and CDR2 SNTAGT.

A note on this clone: From the germline J gene comes the end of the CDR3, since the read stops 3 residues before it. V and J are TRBV10-3 and TRBJ1-1, with 8 bases that match TRBD1. Per germline, CDR1 ENHRY and CDR2 SYGVKD. The CDR3 sequence is 17 residues long. With 6 bases clipped from V and 5 bases from J, the junction kept 17 bases outside the gene matches. The chain's CDR3 is CAISALRAGGAGTEAFF. Incomplete CDR3 DNA: TGTGCCATCAGCGCCCTTCGGGCAGGGGGCGCGGGGACTGAA.

Details on this clone: The read stops 3 residues short of the end of the CDR3; the missing end is completed from the germline J gene. V is TRBV18 and J is TRBJ1-1, with D unresolved. This CDR3 comprises 15 residues. The germline CDR1 and CDR2 sequences are KGHSH and LQKENI. The sequenced CDR3 bases are TGTGCCAGCTCACCACGTGCAGCGAATAATGAAAAA. Translating gives CASSPRAANNEK. The entire CDR3 reads CASSPRAANNEKAFF.

About this clone itself: The sequence runs out 3 residues before the end of the CDR3; the remainder is reconstructed from the germline J gene. The V call is TRBV28, the J call TRBJ1-2, with TRBD1 matching 10 bases. The CDR3 has 15 residues. The junction had 9 bases not matched to a gene; V was cut back by 6 bases and J by 5 bases. Germline lookup yields CDR1 MDHEN and CDR2 SYDVKM. CDR3 sequence reads: CASSPRQGALYGYTF. The sequenced CDR3 bases are TGTGCCAGCAGCCCGCGACAGGGGGCTTTATATGGC.

On this clone itself: The read stops 3 residues short of the end of the CDR3; the missing end is completed from the germline J gene. The rearrangement joins TRBV11-3 to TRBJ2-5; D possibly corresponds to TRBD2 (6 bases). Germline loops: CDR1 SGHNT, CDR2 YENEEA. Trimming stripped 0 bases from V and 7 bases from J, with 9 bases between. The CDR3 extends over 13 amino acids. CDR3 DNA, as far as it was read: TGTGCCAGCAGCTTAGATCCCGGGGGGACC. It codes for CASSLDPGGT. The full CDR3 is CASSLDPGGTQYF.

Worth noting for this clone: The CDR3 extends 3 residues past the end of the read, so its final part is completed from the germline J gene. This chain joins TRBV28 and TRBJ2-1, with TRBD2 identical over 8 bases. J was trimmed by 8 bases and V by 6 bases; bases with no gene match: 9. This CDR3 has 14 amino acids. Per germline, CDR1 MDHEN and CDR2 SYDVKM. CDR3 DNA (partial): TGTGCCAGCAGGCCCACCGGGGGGGGTGATGAG. The encoded protein is CASRPTGGGDE. The full CDR3 sequence reads CASRPTGGGDEQFF. Full variable domain (outside the CDR3, taken from reference TRBV28 and TRBJ2-1): DVKVTQSSRYLVKRTGEKVFLECVQDMDHENMFWYRQDPGLGLRLIYFSYDVKMKEKGDIPEGYSVSREKKERFSLILESASTNQTSMYLCASRPTGGGDEQFFGPGTRLTVL.

Worth noting for this clone: The read ends 3 residues before the CDR3 terminus; that terminus is restored from the germline J gene. V and J are TRBV7-2 and TRBJ1-5; maybe TRBD1 (6 bases). This CDR3 has 13 amino acids. V was pared by 4 bases and J by 2 bases, with 6 bases between. Germline V gives CDR1 SGHTA, CDR2 FQGNSA. Partial CDR3 DNA: TGTGCCAGCAGCTACAGGGGCAATCAGCCC. This codes for CASSYRGNQP. The CDR3 as a whole reads CASSYRGNQPQHF. Looking up the rest from reference TRBV7-2 and TRBJ1-5 gives the full variable domain: GAGVSQSPSNKVTEKGKDVELRCDPISGHTALYWYRQSLGQGLEFLIYFQGNSAPDKSGLPSDRFSAERTGGSVSTLTIQRTQQEDSAVYLCASSYRGNQPQHFGDGTRLSIL.

Comment on this clone: The read terminates 3 residues ahead of where the CDR3 ends, so the germline J gene completes it. The V call is TRBV7-3, the J call TRBJ1-2; D unresolved. The CDR3 has 13 amino acids. Germline V gives CDR1 SGHTA, CDR2 FQGTGA. This CDR3 reads CASSLTLGNDYTF. CDR3 DNA, as far as it was read: TGTGCCAGCAGCTTAACTTTGGGCAATGAC. Full variable domain (outside the CDR3, taken from reference TRBV7-3 and TRBJ1-2): GAGVSQTPSNKVTEKGKYVELRCDPISGHTALYWYRQSLGQGPEFLIYFQGTGAADDSGLPNDRFFAVRPEGSVSTLKIQRTERGDSAVYLCASSLTLGNDYTFGSGTRLTVV.

With respect to this clone: The read falls 3 residues short of the CDR3 end, and the missing part is taken from the germline J gene. The V call is TRBV7-9, the J call TRBJ2-2; the D gene is possibly TRBD1 (5 bases). The germline V gene has CDR1 SEHNR and CDR2 FQNEAQ (reference sequence). The CDR3 consists of 14 residues. The sequenced CDR3 bases are TGTGCCAGCAGCACACCCAGGGTAGAGGAAAAG. It codes for CASSTPRVEEK. The full CDR3 protein reads CASSTPRVEEKLFF.

Points on this clone: The CDR3 is cut off 3 residues early in the read; its end comes from the germline J gene. The chain combines TRBV20-1 with TRBJ1-1; TRBD1 is a possible D gene (6 bases). V dropped 3 bases and J dropped 5 bases, with 13 bases sitting between them. The germline CDR1 and CDR2 sequences are DFQATT and SNEGSKA (reference sequence). The CDR3 covers 13 residues. CDR3 DNA (partial): TGCAGTGCTAGGTACATTGGACAGACTGAA. Its protein is CSARYIGQTE. From start to end, the CDR3 is CSARYIGQTEAFF.

On this clone itself: Read sequence stops 3 residues before the CDR3 end, and the germline J gene provides the missing end. The V gene is TRBV10-3, the J gene TRBJ2-1, with a possible D match to TRBD2 (7 bases). The CDR3 totals 15 residues. Germline loops: CDR1 ENHRY, CDR2 SYGVKD. The V end lost 6 bases, the J end lost 5 bases, and 17 bases lay between the germline ends. CDR3 amino acids: CAIRPRGATDNEQFF. The CDR3 bases that were read are TGTGCCATCAGACCCCGGGGGGCCACCGACAATGAG.

Note on this clone: The read ends 3 residues early relative to the CDR3; the germline J gene fills the gap. The chain couples TRBV5-1 to TRBJ2-3, with 11 bases that match TRBD2. V lost 3 bases, J lost 2 bases, and 2 bases stayed unmatched. Germline-derived CDR1 and CDR2 are SGHRS and YFSETQ. This CDR3 region has 15 residues. Incomplete CDR3 DNA: TGCGCCAGCAGCTATAGCGGGGGGGTCACAGATACG. Translating it yields CASSYSGGVTDT. The CDR3 in its entirety is CASSYSGGVTDTQYF.

As to this clone: The read ends 3 residues shy of where the CDR3 ends; the end is completed using the germline J gene. This chain joins TRBV7-9 and TRBJ1-4; 7 bases agree with TRBD1. Trimming at V came to 5 bases and at J to 8 bases, leaving 11 bases not matched to a gene. Germline assignment: CDR1 SEHNR and CDR2 FQNEAQ (reference sequence). The length of the CDR3 is 15 residues. The sequenced part of the CDR3 DNA is TGTGCCAGCAGCATCCTTCGACAGGGAGAGGAAAAA. Amino acids: CASSILRQGEEK. The full CDR3 protein reads CASSILRQGEEKLFF.

Notes on this clone: The CDR3 end falls 3 residues outside the read, so it is completed with the germline J gene. J is TRBJ1-1 and V is TRBV5-1; D remains unclear. Per germline, CDR1 SGHRS and CDR2 YFSETQ. The CDR3 spans 13 residues. The V and J ends lost 1 base and 1 base respectively, with 5 bases between them. Here the CDR3 reads CASSLRQNTEAFF. The CDR3 bases that were read are TGCGCCAGCAGCTTGAGGCAGAACACTGAA.

For this clone: Sequencing ends 3 residues short of the CDR3 end; the germline J gene provides the rest. V usage is TRBV28 and J usage is TRBJ1-4; D gene unclear. Germline V gene data show CDR1 as MDHEN and CDR2 as SYDVKM. V was clipped by 3 bases and J by 7 bases, with 6 bases between them. The length of the CDR3 is 12 residues. CDR3 amino acids: CASSFSVEKLFF. CDR3 DNA, as far as it was read: TGTGCCAGCAGTTTTTCGGTTGAAAAA.

Turning to this clone: The sequenced fragment ends 3 residues before the CDR3 boundary, so the rest is inferred from the germline J gene. V is TRBV7-9 and J is TRBJ1-5; TRBD1 matches at 7 bases. The V segment lost 4 bases and the J segment 6 bases; nucleotides outside the gene matches: 0. The CDR3 contains 12 residues. Looked up from germline, CDR1 is SEHNR and CDR2 is FQNEAQ (reference sequence). The CDR3 DNA, read in part, is TGTGCCAGCAGCTCAGGGGGTCAGCCC. Its translation: CASSSGGQP. The whole CDR3 protein reads CASSSGGQPQHF.

Worth noting for this clone: The CDR3 end falls 3 residues outside the read, so it is completed with the germline J gene. This specimen includes other DNA sequences encoding the same CDR3. The gene calls are TRBV7-2 and TRBJ2-5, with D possibly called TRBD1 or TRBD2 (6 bases each). Germline lookup yields CDR1 SGHTA and CDR2 FQGNSA. This CDR3 is built from 15 residues. The V end was cut by 5 bases, the J end by 6 bases, with 19 bases between. CDR3 sequence: CASSGAGGGGKTQYF. The DNA read from the CDR3 is TGTGCCAGCAGCGGGGCGGGTGGAGGGGGAAAGACC.

Regarding this clone: The observed sequence ends 3 residues before the CDR3 terminus, with the missing tail filled in from the germline J gene. V gene TRBV7-2 combines with J gene TRBJ2-1; TRBD1 is a possible D gene (6 bases). CDR1 is SGHTA and CDR2 is FQGNSA in the germline V gene. The CDR3 totals 16 residues. Between the trimmed V and J ends, which lost 4 bases and 8 bases, there was a span of 21 bases. The CDR3 bases that were read are TGTGCCAGCAGCTCAGCGACAGGTTTGGTTGGGGATGAG. Translation: CASSSATGLVGDE. The whole CDR3 is CASSSATGLVGDEQFF.

This clone is labeled medium-sized based on frequency. The read terminates 3 residues ahead of where the CDR3 ends, so the germline J gene completes it. The rearrangement uses TRBV2 and TRBJ2-6, with D perhaps TRBD1 (6 bases). Trimming left V 7 bases short and J 4 bases short, with 20 bases between. The germline V gene has CDR1 SNHLY and CDR2 FYNNEI. The CDR3 length is 17 residues. The sequenced CDR3 bases are TGTGCCAGCACCCGAACAGGGCTTACTTCAGGGGCCAACGTC. Protein product: CASTRTGLTSGANV. The complete CDR3 protein is CASTRTGLTSGANVLTF.